This passage covers 10 T cell receptor beta chains from one sample sequenced in a study of T cells in Graves' hyperthyroidism and ophthalmopathy. The source material, RNA transcripts, was used to amplify TCR beta CDR3 regions. RT-PCR in the first round (using the HTBI primer set) targeted the TCR CDR3. MiXCR, applied by TCRdb to the multiplex PCR reads, yields one record per CDR3 protein. This sample has hundreds of thousands of distinct CDR3 sequences, with roughly 15% found just once. The sequenced material came from blood. The receptors here all came from a woman in her forties with Graves' hyperthyroidism.

This clonotype turned up a few times. The V and J genes are TRBV3-1 and TRBJ2-2; TRBD2 aligns across 7 bases. From germline, CDR1 is LGHDT and CDR2 YNNKEL (reference sequence). The CDR3 length is 15 residues. Germline trimming cut 1 base from V and 6 bases from J; bases unmatched to any gene: 5. The CDR3 is CASSQGGSGSGELFF. DNA for the CDR3: TGTGCCAGCAGCCAAGGCGGGAGCGGTTCCGGGGAGCTGTTTTTT.

This clonotype was detected many times. J is TRBJ2-3 and V is TRBV20-1, with D possibly called TRBD1 or TRBD2 (6 bases each). The CDR3 spans 11 residues. The V gene lost 8 bases and the J gene lost 3 bases, with 9 bases spanning the gap. Germline assignment: CDR1 DFQATT and CDR2 SNEGSKA (reference sequence). CDR3: CSPGATDTQYF. In nucleotides, the CDR3 is TGCAGTCCGGGGGCTACAGATACGCAGTATTTT.

The chain employs TRBV2 and TRBJ1-2, with TRBD1 matching 7 bases. The CDR3 has 15 residues. J gave up 1 base and V 6 bases, and 8 bases lay outside the gene matches. The germline gives CDR1 SNHLY, CDR2 FYNNEI. CDR3 nucleotide sequence: TGTGCCAGCAGGGCCGGGACAGCCCTTAACTATGGCTACACCTTC. Translated: CASRAGTALNYGYTF.

The chain recombines TRBV29-1 with TRBJ2-7; possible D gene TRBD1, 6 bases. Trimming shortened V by 7 bases and J by 4 bases, and 17 bases separated the two germline ends. In germline, CDR1 is SQVTM, CDR2 ANQGSEA. The CDR3 runs 13 residues. CDR3 in DNA: TGCAGCGCCCGGGACAATGCGGCTTACGAGCAGTACTTC. This codes for CSARDNAAYEQYF.

This clonotype was recorded many times. V usage is TRBV18 and J usage is TRBJ2-5; no firm D call. Germline V gene data show CDR1 as KGHSH and CDR2 as LQKENI. Trimming removed 3 bases at V and 3 bases at J, with 23 bases between. This CDR3 comprises 18 residues. The CDR3 sequence: CASSPTLLSPGPEETQYF. For the CDR3, the DNA is TGTGCCAGCTCACCGACCCTCCTCTCGCCGGGTCCCGAAGAGACCCAGTACTTC.

The J gene is TRBJ2-5, the V gene TRBV12-3 or TRBV12-4; 7 bases line up with TRBD2. CDR3 size: 14 residues. After removal of 6 bases from V and 2 bases from J, the junction contained 6 bases not matched to a gene. DNA for the CDR3: TGTGCCAGCAGCTCTAGCGGATATCAAGAGACCCAGTACTTC. It codes for CASSSSGYQETQYF.

Many counts were recorded for this clonotype. The chain recombines TRBV30 with TRBJ2-3, with D maybe TRBD2 (6 bases). The germline CDR1 and CDR2 sequences are GTSNPN and SVGIG (reference sequence). This CDR3 region has 15 residues. Trimming cost V 1 base and J 2 bases, with 13 bases left between them. The CDR3, as DNA: TGTGCCTGGAGTGAGGGACTCCAAAACACAGATACGCAGTATTTT. This sequence encodes CAWSEGLQNTDTQYF.

In nucleotides, the CDR3 is TGTGCCAGCAGCTCCGCTGGGACTACCGCAGATACGCAGTATTTT. Its translation: CASSSAGTTADTQYF. The V and J genes are TRBV13 and TRBJ2-3, with 7 bases aligning to TRBD2. The trim removed 4 bases at V and 4 bases at J, leaving 8 bases unmatched. Germline CDR1 is PRHDT and CDR2 is FYEKMQ (reference sequence). The CDR3 spans 15 residues. The full variable domain, in which reference TRBV13 and TRBJ2-3 provide the parts outside the CDR3, is AAGVIQSPRHLIKEKRETATLKCYPIPRHDTVYWYQQGPGQDPQFLISFYEKMQSDKGSIPDRFSAQQFSDYHSELNMSSLELGDSALYFCASSSAGTTADTQYFGPGTRLTVL.

This clonotype was picked up many times. The chain has TRBV27 and TRBJ1-5; a possible D gene is TRBD1 (5 bases). Trimming pared 6 bases from V and 5 bases from J, leaving 17 bases between. The CDR3 sequence is 15 residues long. The germline V gene encodes CDR1 MNHEY and CDR2 SMNVEV (reference sequence). CDR3 DNA sequence: TGTGCCAGCAGACTGCGGGGGGAAGGGGATCAGCCCCAGCATTTT. This codes for CASRLRGEGDQPQHF.

There are many counts of this clonotype. The chain has TRBV20-1 and TRBJ1-1, with 7 bases identical to TRBD1. The CDR3 totals 14 residues. The ends lost 0 bases at V and 6 bases at J; junction bases unmatched: 7. The V gene's germline CDR1 is DFQATT and CDR2 SNEGSKA (reference sequence). CDR3 DNA: TGCAGTGCTAGAGATCCCAGGGGGAGCGCTGAAGCTTTCTTT. Amino acid sequence: CSARDPRGSAEAFF.